A selection of T cell receptor beta chains follows, all from one sample in a study of CD4 T cells in relation to SARS-CoV-2 and coronaviruses. Some clones are missing from TCRdb's copy, which holds only in-frame ones; the method was immunoSEQ multiplex PCR. The sample carries 60,000 to 80,000 clones, approximately 87% recorded once. Sample: memory CD4+ T cells from PBMCs. The receptors were gathered from a human donor in good health. Each CDR3 is given with its conserved first and last residue. The D gene is left open where the match is weak.

-	TRBV28	TRBJ2-7	CASSTPGSGNYEQYF
-	TRBV30	TRBJ1-3	CAWSLWAPRGGFGNTIYF
-	TRBV5-1	TRBJ2-7	CASSLETTDEQYF
-	TRBV7-3	TRBJ2-2	CASRITPGGGTGELFF
-	TRBV10-1	TRBJ2-3	CASSESVTLSTDTQYF
-	TRBV29-1	TRBJ2-1	CSGERPGRDEQFF
TRBD1	TRBV28	TRBJ1-2	CASTSSDRGGYGYTF
-	TRBV28	TRBJ1-3	CASRRSDSGNTIYF
-	TRBV5-4	TRBJ2-7	CASSLASTHEQYF
TRBD1	TRBV11-2	TRBJ2-1	CASSLGQGIYNEQFF
-	TRBV6-5	TRBJ2-7	CASRKNRDTYEQYF
-	TRBV10-2	TRBJ2-1	CASSVGGEQFF
-	TRBV7-9	TRBJ1-3	CASSLNLGTGGNTIYF
TRBD2	TRBV7-3	TRBJ2-2	CASSSRTSGGAGELFF
-	TRBV6-1	TRBJ1-2	CASSESRGYGYTF
-	TRBV7-3	TRBJ2-1	CASSAGPSNEQFF
TRBD2	TRBV11-2	TRBJ2-3	CASSLGTSGSTSDTQYF
TRBD2	TRBV27	TRBJ2-1	CASSRRMTSGRHWAGYNEQFF
-	TRBV9	TRBJ1-2	CASNGGAYGYTF
-	TRBV5-8	TRBJ2-3	CASTWGTDTQYF
-	TRBV4-3	TRBJ1-2	CASSQEVRGYGYTF
TRBD1	TRBV7-2	TRBJ1-1	CASSLGQGALGTEAFF
-	TRBV18	TRBJ1-5	CASSATTGSNQPQHF
TRBD2	TRBV28	TRBJ2-3	CASSFGASGGASDTQYF
TRBD1	TRBV10-3	TRBJ1-5	CAISSGTGVNQPQHF
TRBD2	TRBV3-1/TRBV3-2	TRBJ2-5	CASSPTSGREETQYF
-	TRBV10-3	TRBJ1-1	CAISESRGRTEAFF
-	TRBV6-6	TRBJ1-1	CASSFRGADTEAFF
TRBD2	TRBV6-1	TRBJ2-3	CASSEASGLARTDTQYF
-	TRBV9	TRBJ1-2	CASSVANYGYTF
-	TRBV7-8	TRBJ2-1	CASSLTMWGEQFF
TRBD1	TRBV4-1	TRBJ1-1	CASSQDRTGRTMNTEAFF
TRBD1	TRBV3-1/TRBV3-2	TRBJ1-5	CASSRRQGPQHF
-	TRBV9	TRBJ1-4	CASSVETGEKLFF
-	TRBV29-1	TRBJ2-3	CSVGPTRTINTQYF
-	TRBV5-1	TRBJ1-2	CASSFQRNYGYTF
-	TRBV3-1/TRBV3-2	TRBJ2-5	CASSLRAEETQYF
TRBD1	TRBV5-4	TRBJ1-4	CASSLTLDRANEKLFF
TRBD1	TRBV5-4	TRBJ1-3	CASSLRDSSGNTIYF
-	TRBV28	TRBJ2-1	CASSGNTNEQFF
TRBD1	TRBV27	TRBJ1-5	CASSLLGTGGVGFRDQPQHF
TRBD2	TRBV6-5	TRBJ2-7	CASKMGLLSYEQYF
-	TRBV20-1	TRBJ2-2	CSASRLAPGELFF
TRBD1	TRBV13	TRBJ1-1	CASSFYADRGNTEAFF
-	TRBV7-2	TRBJ1-6	CASSPDGYNSPLHF
-	TRBV18	TRBJ1-1	CASSPSPMNTEAFF
-	TRBV9	TRBJ1-6	CASGAGVDSPLHF
TRBD2	TRBV19	TRBJ2-5	CASSGTSGGSLYETQYF
-	TRBV28	TRBJ2-5	CASIPFGERGETQYF
TRBD2	TRBV29-1	TRBJ2-2	CSAGLAGGVGELFF
-	TRBV28	TRBJ1-2	CASFREDGRDYGYTF
-	TRBV5-4	TRBJ1-2	CASSLAGSNNYGYTF